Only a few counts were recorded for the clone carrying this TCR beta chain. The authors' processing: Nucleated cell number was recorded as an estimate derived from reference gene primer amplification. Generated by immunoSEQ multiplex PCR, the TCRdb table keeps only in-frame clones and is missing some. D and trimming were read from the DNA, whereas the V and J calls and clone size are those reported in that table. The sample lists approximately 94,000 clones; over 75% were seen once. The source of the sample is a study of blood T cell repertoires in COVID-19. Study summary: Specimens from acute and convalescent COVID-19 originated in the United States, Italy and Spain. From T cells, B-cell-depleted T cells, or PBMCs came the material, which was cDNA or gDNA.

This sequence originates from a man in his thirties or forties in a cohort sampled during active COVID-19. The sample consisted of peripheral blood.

CDR3 nucleotides: TGTGCCAGCAGTGAATGGGCTATTCCCCAGCATTTT. Encoded protein: CASSEWAIPQHF. The V and J genes are TRBV2 and TRBJ1-5, with D unclear. Between the trimmed V and J ends, which lost 2 bases and 10 bases, there was a span of 9 bases. This CDR3 has 12 residues. Germline CDR1 SNHLY, CDR2 FYNNEI.